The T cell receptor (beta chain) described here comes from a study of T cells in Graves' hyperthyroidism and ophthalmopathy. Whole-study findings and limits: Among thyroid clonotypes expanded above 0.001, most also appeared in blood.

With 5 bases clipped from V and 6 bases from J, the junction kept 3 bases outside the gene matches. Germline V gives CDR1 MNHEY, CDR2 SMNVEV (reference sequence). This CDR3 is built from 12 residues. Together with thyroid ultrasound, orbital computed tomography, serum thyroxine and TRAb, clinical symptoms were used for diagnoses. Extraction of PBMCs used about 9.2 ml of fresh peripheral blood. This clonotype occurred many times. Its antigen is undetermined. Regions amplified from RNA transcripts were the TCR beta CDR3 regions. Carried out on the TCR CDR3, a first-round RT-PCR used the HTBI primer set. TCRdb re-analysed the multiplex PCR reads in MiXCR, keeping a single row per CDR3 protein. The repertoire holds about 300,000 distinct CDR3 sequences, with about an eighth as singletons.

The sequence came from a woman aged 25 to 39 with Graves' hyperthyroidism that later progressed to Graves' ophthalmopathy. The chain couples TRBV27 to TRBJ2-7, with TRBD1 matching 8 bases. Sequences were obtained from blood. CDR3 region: CASSDRGGEQYF. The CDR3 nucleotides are TGTGCCAGCAGTGACAGGGGAGGCGAGCAGTACTTC.